This TCR beta chain appears in the sequencing data of a study of blood T cell repertoires in COVID-19. Germline CDR1 is LNHDA and CDR2 is SQIVND (reference sequence). The CDR3 consists of 17 residues. Trimming took 0 bases from V and 6 from J; bases not matched to a gene: 4. As processed by the authors: The assay estimated nucleated cells by amplifying reference gene primers. Using immunoSEQ multiplex PCR, the repertoire was profiled, and TCRdb retains in-frame clones only, with some absent. V, J and clone size reflect that table, while D and trimming were determined from the DNA. The table includes more than 250,000 clones, roughly 88% detected once.

The receptor's source is a woman between 35 and 50 years old with acute COVID-19. The gene calls are TRBV19 and TRBJ2-4, with TRBD2 matching 14 bases. Sample: PBMCs or T cells enriched from blood (not recorded which). CDR3 in amino acids: CASSIDGLAGGINIQYF. CDR3 in DNA: TGTGCCAGTAGTATAGATGGACTAGCGGGAGGTATAAACATTCAGTACTTC.